This TCR beta chain was sequenced in a study of blood T cells in healthy people across ages. Study-level results: It was the long-lived donors that had more naive CD4+ cells and higher diversity than aged donors.

The germline V gene has CDR1 SGHDN and CDR2 FVKESK. This CDR3 has 15 residues. Together with a sample-barcoded 5' primer, a J-beta primer mix was included in a second PCR lasting roughly 6 to 12 cycles. Tags on each cDNA molecule came from a template-switch adaptor with 12 random nucleotides. TCRdb re-called the 5' RACE reads with MiXCR, one entry per CDR3 protein. The sample includes about 1.5 million distinct CDR3 sequences, about 42% of them seen just once. In this sample, this clonotype turned up a few times. Its antigen is undetermined. Peripheral blood, about 10 milliliters per donor, was collected. Total RNA was extracted at no less than 6 micrograms per sample.

The chain recombines TRBV14 with TRBJ2-1, with 8 positions matching TRBD2. TRBJ2-7 matches the DNA end more closely, so the J call is doubtful. The sample consisted of blood. The sequence was obtained from a woman between 18 and 29 years old in good health. The CDR3: CASSETSGSYNEQYF. In DNA, the CDR3 is TGTGCCAGCAGCGAAACTAGCGGCTCCTACAATGAGCAGTACTTC.